This TCR beta chain was recorded in a study of neurological immune-mediated disorders (dated by TCRdb to about 2019). In terms of the full investigation: The study compared peripheral blood TCR-beta repertoires of HTLV-I-associated myelopathy (HAM/TSP) patients, multiple sclerosis patients and healthy controls using UMI-based sequencing. Longitudinal HAM/TSP and healthy donors had 3 time-points each (about 3-45 month intervals). The approximately 99 TCR-beta libraries included longitudinal samples, technical triplicates and paired sorted CD4+ and CD8+ T-cell subsets alongside PBMC samples. The cohort was made up of 68 subjects, consisting of roughly 14 HAM/TSP patients, about 34 multiple sclerosis patients and about 20 healthy controls.

To synthesize cDNA, template-switch 5'RACE was performed with a primer carrying a 10-nucleotide random unique molecular identifier so that each TCR transcript was tagged. Over 180 million TCR-beta sequences, covering 15-18 subjects, were produced in each sequencing run. Total RNA was extracted with the RNeasy kit. TCR-beta VDJ regions were amplified with primers for the TCR constant region and the 5'RACE anchor, using the KAPA Real-time Library Amplification kit. Sample indexes and Illumina adaptors were added in a first PCR, and a second PCR then increased library yield. After Ampure bead purification, the TCR product of roughly 650 bp was size-selected on a 2% E-gel SizeSelection system. Before pooling, libraries had their quality checked on a Bioanalyzer, their concentration measured with Qubit, and their quantity determined with the Kapa Library Quantification kit. Libraries were sequenced paired-end 2 x 150 bp on an Illumina HiSeq 2500. To increase sequence diversity, roughly 23-30% phiX was spiked into each library pool. The authors' analysis ran thus. The UMI-based MiGEC pipeline processed quality-filtered reads and removed over 75% of raw TCR sequences during error correction. VDJ genes were aligned to IMGT germline references, and each clonotype was defined by a unique CDR3 amino acid sequence together with V-J genes. Clonal expansion, Shannon diversity and CDR3 relatedness were evaluated with VDJtools (CalcPairwiseDistances, ClusterSamples), while phylogenetic trees were built in CLCbio workbench. A clone was classed as expanded if it had 8 or more unique UMIs, a cutoff based on coefficient-of-variation modelling across technical triplicates. TCRdb itself trimmed the public reads at Q25 with fastp, ran MiXCR and retained productive beta chains. Identical CDR3 proteins give one entry, which carries the most common genes and DNA. TCRdb assigned the V and J calls; the authors' analysis was not used. The sample records about 90,000 distinct CDR3 sequences, roughly 13% of which are singletons. The ten largest clones take up around 4.5% of the sample.

The CDR3, cysteine through phenylalanine, is 13 amino acids long. Left in the record is the CDR3 DNA by itself, 39 bases read in frame from the first base. From the germline V gene (reference sequence), CDR1 is DFQATT and CDR2 is SNEGSKA. The germline ends are 14 bases apart after V is trimmed by 3 bases and J by 9 bases. What this sample's time point label stands for: longitudinal time-point 2. Libraries from unsorted PBMCs were made from 2 million PBMCs kept in RNAlater at -80 degrees C until RNA extraction. Peripheral blood underwent Ficoll-Hypaque density gradient centrifugation to isolate PBMCs, which were then cryopreserved in liquid nitrogen. To note about this clonotype: Its antigen is still unknown. Base qualities were left out, and no much larger clone turns up one base away.

Study-wide findings and limitations: TCR clonal expansion was highest in HAM/TSP patients and lowest in MS patients, with MS patients falling below even healthy controls. No identical CDR3 amino acid sequences were found to be shared among expanded clones across subjects, suggesting that TCR-beta repertoires were private in all groups.

The sequence is built from TRBV20-1 and TRBJ2-2, with an unclear D gene assignment. The material sequenced was PBMCs. This clonotype originated in a female donor with HTLV-1-associated myelopathy (HAM/TSP). In nucleotide form, the sequence is TGCAGTGCTAGTTGGGTCCTTACCCGGGAGCTGTTTTTT. This encodes CSASWVLTRELFF.